A single sample is the source of the 28 T cell receptor beta chains below, sequenced in a study of OX40 agonist ivuxolimab in advanced cancers. Assay used: immunoSEQ multiplex PCR; TCRdb lists only in-frame clones, some missing. The sample records tens of thousands of clones, about nine tenths being singletons. The sample in question was CD4+ or CD8+ T cells sorted from blood, obtained in a trial of the OX40 agonist ivuxolimab. These receptors were collected from an adult with an advanced solid tumor such as melanoma, head and neck, liver or kidney cancer.

The chain employs TRBV12-5 and TRBJ1-1; D gene uncertain. The germline V gene has CDR1 LGHNT and CDR2 FRNRAP. CDR3 length: 15 amino acids. V was clipped by 11 bases and J by 0 bases, with 19 bases between them. The CDR3 protein is CASCLEMAVNTEAFF. In DNA, the CDR3 is TGTGCTTCTTGTCTCGAGATGGCGGTGAACACTGAAGCTTTCTTT.

V usage is TRBV20-1 and J usage is TRBJ2-3; perhaps TRBD1 as D (6 bases). V dropped 4 bases and J dropped 6 bases, with 8 bases sitting between them. The CDR3 contains 11 residues. Germline values: CDR1 DFQATT, CDR2 SNEGSKA (reference sequence). The CDR3 spells CSATDRDTQYF. DNA for the CDR3: TGCAGTGCTACCGACAGGGATACGCAGTATTTT.

The genes are TRBV5-4 and TRBJ2-5; unclear D gene. The J call may be wrong; the DNA end is better matched by TRBJ2-7. From germline, CDR1 is SGHNT and CDR2 YYREEE (reference sequence). The CDR3 consists of 13 residues. The CDR3 sequence: CASSLGRDYEQYF. The CDR3 DNA sequence: TGTGCCAGCAGCTTGGGCAGAGACTACGAGCAGTACTTC.

This chain uses TRBV5-1 with TRBJ2-7; 7 bases align to TRBD1. The CDR3 has 15 residues. Germline CDR1 SGHRS, CDR2 YFSETQ. Trimming cost V 2 bases and J 6 bases; bases outside gene matches: 11. Here the CDR3 reads CASSFGDDRVREQYF. The CDR3 coding sequence is TGCGCCAGCAGCTTTGGGGACGACAGGGTGCGCGAGCAGTACTTC.

The J gene is TRBJ2-4, the V gene TRBV10-3; tentative D call: TRBD1 (5 bases). V was trimmed by 3 bases and J by 1 base, leaving 19 bases between them. This CDR3 region has 18 residues. CDR1 and CDR2 from the germline V gene are ENHRY and SYGVKD. DNA of the CDR3: TGTGCCATCAGTGAATCGGCAGGGAAGATGGAGGCCAAAAACATTCAGTACTTC. This codes for CAISESAGKMEAKNIQYF.

The chain links TRBV7-2 to TRBJ2-1; 7 nucleotides line up with TRBD1. Germline V CDR1 and CDR2: SGHTA, FQGNSA. CDR3 size: 16 residues. V was clipped by 0 bases and J by 4 bases; unmatched bases: 6. In nucleotides, the CDR3 is TGTGCCAGCAGCTTAGCGCCGGGACAGACGTACAATGAGCAGTTCTTC. This codes for CASSLAPGQTYNEQFF.

This sequence joins TRBV10-3 and TRBJ2-3; 9 bases line up with TRBD2. Germline-derived CDR1 and CDR2 are ENHRY and SYGVKD. CDR3 length equals 14 residues. With V trimmed by 9 bases and J by 3 bases, 7 bases remained unmatched. The DNA of the CDR3 is TGTGCCATAAGATTAGCGGGGGAAACAGATACGCAGTATTTT. Residues: CAIRLAGETDTQYF.

The V gene is TRBV5-1, the J gene TRBJ2-1; 7 bases align to TRBD2. CDR1 and CDR2 (germline): SGHRS, YFSETQ. J was trimmed by 6 bases and V by 0 bases; bases with no gene match: 9. The CDR3 has 16 amino acids. This CDR3 is CASSLAEAGSVNEQFF. As DNA, the CDR3 is TGCGCCAGCAGCTTGGCCGAAGCGGGATCCGTCAATGAGCAGTTCTTC.

This chain joins TRBV6-1 and TRBJ2-5; no clear D. Germline V gene lookup returns CDR1 MNHNS and CDR2 SASEGT. The V end was cut by 9 bases, the J end by 0 bases, with 11 bases between. This CDR3 is built from 13 residues. CDR3 amino acids: CASWAGYQETQYF. Written as DNA, the CDR3 is TGTGCCAGTTGGGCCGGGTACCAAGAGACCCAGTACTTC.

V gene TRBV25-1 combines with J gene TRBJ2-1; 8 bases match TRBD1. The CDR3 covers 14 residues. Germline CDR1 reads MGHDK; CDR2 reads SYGVNS. V lost 5 bases, J lost 1 base, and 1 base stayed unmatched. The CDR3 loop is CASSRDRSYNEQFF. The CDR3 DNA sequence: TGTGCCAGCAGTAGGGACAGGTCCTACAATGAGCAGTTCTTC.

The V gene is TRBV19, the J gene TRBJ1-3, with D perhaps TRBD1 (5 bases). The CDR3 runs 14 residues. The V gene's germline CDR1 is LNHDA and CDR2 SQIVND (reference sequence). The V end was cut by 3 bases, the J end by 2 bases, with 8 bases between. This CDR3 is CASSIWGAGNTIYF. CDR3 nucleotide sequence: TGTGCCAGTAGTATTTGGGGGGCTGGAAACACCATATATTTT.

The chain combines TRBV29-1 with TRBJ2-2, with D maybe TRBD1 (5 bases). Germline assignment: CDR1 SQVTM and CDR2 ANQGSEA. V gave up 5 bases and J gave up 6 bases, with 13 bases separating them. This CDR3 spans 13 amino acids. CDR3 residues: CSVSDIQAGELFF. The CDR3 DNA reads as TGCAGCGTTTCGGACATCCAGGCCGGGGAGCTGTTTTTT.

This clone was recorded once. The chain couples TRBV30 to TRBJ1-6; 9 bases line up with TRBD1. J gave up 2 bases and V 5 bases, and 4 bases lay outside the gene matches. This CDR3 comprises 15 residues. Per the germline V gene, CDR1 is GTSNPN and CDR2 is SVGIG (reference sequence). The chain's CDR3 is CAWGDRDTYNSPLHF. The CDR3 bases are TGTGCCTGGGGGGACAGGGACACCTATAATTCACCCCTCCACTTT.

The chain carries TRBV19 and TRBJ1-2; D is undetermined. Germline CDR1 is LNHDA and CDR2 is SQIVND (reference sequence). The germline V and J ends were trimmed by 1 base and 1 base, with 13 bases remaining between them. The CDR3 extends over 16 amino acids. CDR3 residues: CASSIGPFRINYGYTF. CDR3 coding DNA: TGTGCCAGTAGTATAGGGCCGTTCAGGATTAACTATGGCTACACCTTC.

The gene calls are TRBV18 and TRBJ2-7, with TRBD2 identical over 13 bases. The germline CDR1 and CDR2 sequences are KGHSH and LQKENI. The trim removed 4 bases at V and 1 base at J, leaving 4 bases unmatched. The CDR3 length is 16 residues. The CDR3 loop is CASSRPTSGGSYEQYF. The CDR3 DNA reads as TGTGCCAGCTCACGACCGACTAGCGGGGGGTCCTACGAGCAGTACTTC.

The J gene is TRBJ1-6, the V gene TRBV6-1; D is perhaps TRBD1 (6 bases). The germline gives CDR1 MNHNS, CDR2 SASEGT. The CDR3 extends over 14 amino acids. V gave up 6 bases and J gave up 6 bases, with 12 bases separating them. In DNA, the CDR3 is TGTGCCAGCAGGCGAACAGGGCTTAATTCACCCCTCCACTTT. Protein product: CASRRTGLNSPLHF.

This clone was seen only once. CDR3 DNA: TGTGCCAGCAGCTTGTCCCAGCCCTTGAACACCGGGGAGCTGTTTTTT. Translation gives CASSLSQPLNTGELFF. The gene calls are TRBV5-5 and TRBJ2-2; D call uncertain. The CDR3 length is 16 residues. Germline-derived CDR1 and CDR2 are SGHKS and YYEKEE (reference sequence). Trimming pared 1 base from V and 1 base from J, leaving 11 bases between.

The rearrangement joins TRBV19 to TRBJ1-1; 7 bases match TRBD1. V dropped 6 bases and J dropped 5; count of bases not matched to a gene: 9. CDR3 length equals 14 residues. Per the germline V gene, CDR1 is LNHDA and CDR2 is SQIVND (reference sequence). The CDR3 region is CASRHTGEGTEAFF. CDR3 DNA: TGTGCCAGTAGGCATACAGGGGAGGGGACTGAAGCTTTCTTT.

This chain's CDR3 is CASSLPVSSGNTIYF. CDR3 coding DNA: TGTGCCAGCAGCTTACCTGTGAGCTCTGGAAACACCATATATTTT. This rearrangement joins TRBV7-9 to TRBJ1-3, with D uncertain. CDR1 and CDR2 (germline): SEHNR, FQNEAQ (reference sequence). With 2 bases removed from V and 0 bases from J, the gap between germline ends came to 8 bases. This CDR3 region has 15 residues.

The genes are TRBV5-1 and TRBJ2-3, with D perhaps assigned TRBD1 or TRBD2 (5 bases each). The V gene lost 7 bases and the J gene lost 0 bases, with 12 bases spanning the gap. The CDR3 is 14 residues long. CDR1 SGHRS and CDR2 YFSETQ come from the germline V gene. The CDR3, as DNA: TGCGCCAGCCTGAGGGGCGGGAGCACAGATACGCAGTATTTT. It is translated as CASLRGGSTDTQYF.

The chain links TRBV30 to TRBJ2-5; D is possibly TRBD1 (5 bases). CDR3 length: 12 residues. Germline-derived CDR1 and CDR2 are GTSNPN and SVGIG (reference sequence). V was clipped by 0 bases and J by 5 bases, with 7 bases between them. As DNA, the CDR3 is TGTGCCTGGAGTGTACAGGTGGAGACCCAGTACTTC. Translated, it gives CAWSVQVETQYF.

The chain employs TRBV7-7 and TRBJ2-6; D is unclear. Trimming removed 2 bases at V and 8 bases at J, with 7 bases between. The CDR3 spans 13 residues. Germline V gene lookup returns CDR1 SSHAT and CDR2 FNYEAQ (reference sequence). The CDR3 bases are TGTGCCAGCAGCTTATCTACCTCCAACGTCCTGACTTTC. Its protein product is CASSLSTSNVLTF.

The rearrangement joins TRBV11-2 to TRBJ2-1; 7 bases are shared with TRBD1. The V and J ends lost 4 bases and 5 bases, in that order; junction bases with no gene match: 8. This CDR3 region has 15 residues. Germline CDR1 and CDR2: SGHAT and FQNNGV. CDR3 in amino acids: CASSSTTGEDNEQFF. The CDR3 DNA follows: TGTGCCAGCAGCTCTACAACAGGGGAAGACAATGAGCAGTTCTTC.

This clone was detected only a few times. The rearrangement joins TRBV29-1 to TRBJ1-4; maybe TRBD1 (5 bases). Germline CDR1 and CDR2: SQVTM and ANQGSEA. The V and J ends lost 4 bases and 0 bases respectively, with 9 bases between them. The CDR3 has 14 residues. The CDR3 reads CSVALDTTNEKLFF. CDR3 DNA: TGCAGCGTTGCGTTGGACACAACTAATGAAAAACTGTTTTTT.

This clone came up once. The chain joins TRBV28 to TRBJ2-1; 10 bases agree with TRBD2. With V trimmed by 6 bases and J by 0 bases, 8 bases remained unmatched. Germline assignment: CDR1 MDHEN and CDR2 SYDVKM. CDR3 size: 17 residues. This CDR3 reads CASRPAGGLSSYNEQFF. In DNA, the CDR3 is TGTGCCAGCAGACCAGCGGGGGGGCTGAGCTCCTACAATGAGCAGTTCTTC.

This rearrangement joins TRBV7-8 to TRBJ1-2, with D possibly matching TRBD1 (5 bases). The CDR3 length is 15 residues. Germline V lookup: CDR1 SGHVS, CDR2 FQNEAQ. Trimming cost V 0 bases and J 3 bases, with 11 bases left between them. In DNA, the CDR3 is TGTGCCAGCAGCTTAGCGCAAGGGGTGTACTATGGCTACACCTTC. It specifies CASSLAQGVYYGYTF.

The chain uses TRBV19 and TRBJ2-3; no clear D gene. Looked up from germline, CDR1 is LNHDA and CDR2 is SQIVND (reference sequence). This CDR3 spans 11 amino acids. With 10 bases removed from V and 2 bases from J, the gap between germline ends came to 7 bases. The CDR3, as DNA: TGTGCCACCGGAATCACAGATACGCAGTATTTT. Its translation is CATGITDTQYF.

The V call is TRBV30, the J call TRBJ1-1; TRBD1 agrees at 7 bases. The CDR3 length is 15 residues. Germline V lookup: CDR1 GTSNPN, CDR2 SVGIG (reference sequence). With 0 bases clipped from V and 5 bases from J, the junction kept 9 bases outside the gene matches. CDR3 coding DNA: TGTGCCTGGAGTGTTAGTGCAGGGGGGGAGACTGAAGCTTTCTTT. Encoded protein: CAWSVSAGGETEAFF. Full variable domain (rest looked up from reference TRBV30 and TRBJ1-1): SQTIHQWPATLVQPVGSPLSLECTVEGTSNPNLYWYRQAAGRGLQLLFYSVGIGQISSEVPQNLSASRPQDRQFILSSKKLLLSDSGFYLCAWSVSAGGETEAFFGQGTRLTVV.